The TCR beta chain under discussion was sequenced for a study of CD8 T cells in Susac syndrome. With random hexamers, 0.5 to 1 ug RNA was reverse transcribed. Amplification of TCR beta CDR3 by immunoSEQ multiplex PCR spanned 54 Vbeta and 13 Jbeta. TCRdb redid the calling of the immunoSEQ multiplex PCR reads with MiXCR, one entry per CDR3 protein. The sample has about 200,000 distinct CDR3 sequences, 95% seen once. The individuals used as controls were healthy donors who had been matched for both age and sex. The CDR3 extends over 21 amino acids. CDR1 SGHAT and CDR2 FQDESV come from the germline V gene (reference sequence). Trimming took 4 bases from V and 3 from J; bases not matched to a gene: 19.

The sample consisted of CD4+ T cells from PBMCs. This TCR came from a human donor in good health. The rearrangement links TRBV11-1 to TRBJ2-1, with 12 bases aligning to TRBD2. The CDR3 DNA reads TGTGCCAGCAGCTCTAGGGGGGTTCGGACTAGCGGGATCCAAAACTACAATGAGCAGTTCTTC. Translating it yields CASSSRGVRTSGIQNYNEQFF.